The sequence of this T cell receptor beta chain was determined in a study of regulatory T cells in long-lasting Graves disease. About the study: Antithyroid drug intake by newly diagnosed Graves' patients had lasted under 3 months. The study's findings and limits: TRBV28, TRBJ1-2 and TRBJ2-5 were segments that persistent disease favored.

The CDR3 sequence is 17 residues long. In germline, CDR1 is SGHRS, CDR2 YFSETQ. V was clipped by 7 bases and J by 1 base, with 20 bases between them. Time point given: newly diagnosed GD, antithyroid drugs for less than 3 months. Construction of the TCR library relied on RNA isolated from PBMCs. Through Arm-PCR of CDR3 regions and iRepertoire HTBI primers, TCR beta libraries were built. One entry per CDR3 protein results from TCRdb running MiXCR on the multiplex PCR reads. The data hold hundreds of thousands of distinct CDR3 sequences, with about 12% observed a single time. A word on this clonotype: Its antigen is not identified.

These same data were also listed under a study on T cells in Graves' hyperthyroidism and ophthalmopathy.

V and J are TRBV5-1 and TRBJ2-2; tentative D call: TRBD1 (6 bases). The origin of this receptor is a woman in her 30s with Graves disease. This specimen consisted of peripheral blood mononuclear cells (PBMCs), obtained at new diagnosis, from a patient treated with antithyroid drugs. CDR3 loop: CASAGQIDSLNTGELFF. The CDR3 coding sequence is TGCGCCAGCGCCGGACAGATCGATTCACTGAACACCGGGGAGCTGTTTTTT.